This T cell receptor beta chain was obtained from a study of Ad26.COV2.S vaccination and SARS-CoV-2 variants listed by TCRdb under 2021. For the wider study: Sequencing of the TCRbeta repertoire served to evaluate the specificity and breadth of SARS-CoV-2-reactive T cell receptors following Ad26.COV2.S vaccination. The TCR-sequenced set comprised about 30 samples: some 19 Ad26.COV2.S vaccine recipients, 5 placebo recipients and 8 SARS-CoV-2 convalescent individuals. Beyond this particular receptor, the publication reports: Substantial breadth of spike-specific CD8+ and CD4+ T cell responses was reported after vaccination. The authors noted that total T cell responses may have been underestimated by the TCR breadth and depth analyses. Comparable non-spike TCR breadth was observed between vaccine and placebo recipients, consistent with only spike being contained in the vaccine. Higher spike-specific TCR breadth was observed in Ad26.COV2.S recipients than in placebo recipients (P = 0.0014).

On this clone itself: The clone's antigen remains unknown. No clone much larger than this one lies a single base away; base qualities are absent.

The meaning of the sample's time point label: individuals recovered from natural SARS-CoV-2 infection. The immunoSEQ Assay was used to sequence TCRbeta CDR3 regions. After extraction, genomic DNA underwent amplification by bias-controlled multiplex PCR, followed by high-throughput sequencing. As for the original processing: To quantify the absolute abundance of every unique TCRbeta CDR3 region, sequences were collapsed and filtered. T cell fraction was estimated by normalization of TCRbeta template counts to usable DNA, with usable DNA being measured through amplification of reference genes present in all nucleated cells. Repertoire TCRs were annotated as SARS-CoV-2-specific when V gene, CDR3 amino acid sequence and J gene were exactly matched to a known reactive TCR set. The reference SARS-CoV-2 TCR set came from MIRA and was filtered for enrichment in COVID-19-positive ImmuneCODE repertoires, removing public or cross-reactive TCRs. Based on the MIRA antigens, annotated TCRs were further analysed at the level of specific ORF or position within ORF. Breadth was defined as annotated unique rearrangements over total unique productive rearrangements; depth was the summed frequency of those rearrangements. Two-sided Wilcoxon rank-sum tests were applied when comparing TCR breadth between groups. TCRdb took this table from immuneACCESS and kept in-frame rearrangements with V and J called. Such tables lack part of the clones; where checked against another copy, unresolved V genes explain under half of the gap, and the rest is unexplained. The DNA gave D and trimming, while V, J and clone size come from that table. The sample profile shows 180,000 or so clones; 87% of them were found once. The ten largest clones capture around 6.3% of the sample.

The sequence was obtained from a human donor who had recovered from COVID-19. Here the sequenced sample was peripheral blood, taken after recovery from COVID-19.

The nucleotides are TGCGCCAGCAGCTCCCGTTTGGGCACTGAAGCTTTCTTT. It translates to CASSSRLGTEAFF. This chain joins TRBV5-1 to TRBJ1-1, with the D segment identity uncertain. Taken from the germline V gene, the CDR1 and CDR2 loops are SGHRS and YFSETQ. The junction shows trimming of 3 bases on V and 4 bases on J, plus 10 bases between the germline ends. From its cysteine to its phenylalanine, the CDR3 spans 13 amino acids. Solely the CDR3 DNA is kept, with 39 bases framed from the first base.